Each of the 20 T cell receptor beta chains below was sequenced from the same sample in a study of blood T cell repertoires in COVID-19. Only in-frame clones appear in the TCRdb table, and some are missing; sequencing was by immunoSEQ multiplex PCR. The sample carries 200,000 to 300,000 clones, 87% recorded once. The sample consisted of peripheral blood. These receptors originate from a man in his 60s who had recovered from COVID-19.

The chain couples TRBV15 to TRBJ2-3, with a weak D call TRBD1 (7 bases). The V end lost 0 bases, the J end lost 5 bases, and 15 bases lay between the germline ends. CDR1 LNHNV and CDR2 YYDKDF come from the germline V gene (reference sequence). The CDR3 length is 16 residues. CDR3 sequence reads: CATSRDLRGRGDTQYF. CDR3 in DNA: TGTGCCACCAGCAGAGATCTAAGGGGGCGGGGAGATACGCAGTATTTT.

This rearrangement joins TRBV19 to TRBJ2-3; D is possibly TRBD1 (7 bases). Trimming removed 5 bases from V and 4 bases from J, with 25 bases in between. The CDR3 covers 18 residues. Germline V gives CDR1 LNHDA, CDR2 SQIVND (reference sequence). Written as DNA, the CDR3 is TGTGCCAGTAGTCCATCCGGACCAGGGGGGCGGGCTGCAGATACGCAGTATTTT. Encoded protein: CASSPSGPGGRAADTQYF.

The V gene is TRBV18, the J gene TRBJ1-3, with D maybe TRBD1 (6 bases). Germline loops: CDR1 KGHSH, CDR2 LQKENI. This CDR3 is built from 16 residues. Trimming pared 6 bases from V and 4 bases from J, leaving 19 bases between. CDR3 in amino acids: CASSPWDKTLGNTIYF. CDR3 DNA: TGTGCCAGCTCGCCTTGGGACAAGACTCTGGGAAACACCATATATTTT.

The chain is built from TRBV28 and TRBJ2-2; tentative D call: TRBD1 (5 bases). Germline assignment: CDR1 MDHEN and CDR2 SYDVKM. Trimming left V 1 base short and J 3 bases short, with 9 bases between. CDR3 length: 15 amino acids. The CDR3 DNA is TGTGCCAGCAGTTTATACACAGGAGACACCGGGGAGCTGTTTTTT. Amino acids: CASSLYTGDTGELFF.

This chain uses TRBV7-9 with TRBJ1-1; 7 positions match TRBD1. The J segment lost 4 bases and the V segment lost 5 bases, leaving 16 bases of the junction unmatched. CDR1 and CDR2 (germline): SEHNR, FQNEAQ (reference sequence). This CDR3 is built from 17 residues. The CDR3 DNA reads TGTGCCAGCAGCGGGGGAAACACGGACAGGAGTCTCACTGAAGCTTTCTTT. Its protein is CASSGGNTDRSLTEAFF.

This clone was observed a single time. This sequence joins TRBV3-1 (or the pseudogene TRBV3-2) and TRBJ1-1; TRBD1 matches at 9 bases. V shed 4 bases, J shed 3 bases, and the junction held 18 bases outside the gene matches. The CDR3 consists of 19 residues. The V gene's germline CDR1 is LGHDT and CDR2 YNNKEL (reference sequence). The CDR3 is CASSPPFRGVQGADTEAFF. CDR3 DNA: TGTGCCAGCAGCCCACCGTTCAGGGGAGTACAGGGGGCGGACACTGAAGCTTTCTTT.

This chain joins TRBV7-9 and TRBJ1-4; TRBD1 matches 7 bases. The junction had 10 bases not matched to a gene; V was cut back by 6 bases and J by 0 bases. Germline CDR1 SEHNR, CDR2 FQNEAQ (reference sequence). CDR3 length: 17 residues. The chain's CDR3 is CASSHGRGYATNEKLFF. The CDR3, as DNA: TGTGCCAGCAGTCATGGCAGGGGGTATGCAACTAATGAAAAACTGTTTTTT.

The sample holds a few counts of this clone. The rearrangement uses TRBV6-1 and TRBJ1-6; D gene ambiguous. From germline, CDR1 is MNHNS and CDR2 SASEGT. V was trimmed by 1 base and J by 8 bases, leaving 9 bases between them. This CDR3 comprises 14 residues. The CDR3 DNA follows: TGTGCCAGCAGTGAAGGTCCGGGGTATTCACCCCTCCACTTT. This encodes CASSEGPGYSPLHF.

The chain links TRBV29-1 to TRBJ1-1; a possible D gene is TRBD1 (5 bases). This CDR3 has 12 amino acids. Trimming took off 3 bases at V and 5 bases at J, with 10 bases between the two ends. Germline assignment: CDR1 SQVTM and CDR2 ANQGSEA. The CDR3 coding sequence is TGCAGCGTTGAGGGGGGTGGGACTGAAGCTTTCTTT. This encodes CSVEGGGTEAFF.

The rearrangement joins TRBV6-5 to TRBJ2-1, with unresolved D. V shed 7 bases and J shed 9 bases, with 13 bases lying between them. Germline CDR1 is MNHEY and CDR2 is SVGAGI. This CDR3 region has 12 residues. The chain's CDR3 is CASNPERSEQFF. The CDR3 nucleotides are TGTGCCAGCAATCCCGAGAGAAGTGAGCAGTTCTTC.

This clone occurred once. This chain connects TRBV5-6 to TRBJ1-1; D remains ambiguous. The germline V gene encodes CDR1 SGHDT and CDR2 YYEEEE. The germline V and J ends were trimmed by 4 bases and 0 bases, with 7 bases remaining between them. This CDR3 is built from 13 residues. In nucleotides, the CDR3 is TGTGCCAGCAGCCACGAGATGAACACTGAAGCTTTCTTT. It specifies CASSHEMNTEAFF.

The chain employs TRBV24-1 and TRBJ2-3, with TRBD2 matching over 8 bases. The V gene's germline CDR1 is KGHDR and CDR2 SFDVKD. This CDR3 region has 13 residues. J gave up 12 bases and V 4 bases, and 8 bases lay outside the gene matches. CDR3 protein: CATSDGTSGRQYF. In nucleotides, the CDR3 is TGTGCCACCAGTGACGGGACTAGTGGTAGACAGTATTTT.

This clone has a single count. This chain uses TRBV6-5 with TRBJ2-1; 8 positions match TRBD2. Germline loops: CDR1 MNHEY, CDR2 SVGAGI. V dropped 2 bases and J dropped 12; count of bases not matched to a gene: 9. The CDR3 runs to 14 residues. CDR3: CASSYPGLAVSQFF. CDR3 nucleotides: TGTGCCAGCAGTTACCCCGGACTAGCCGTGTCGCAGTTCTTC.

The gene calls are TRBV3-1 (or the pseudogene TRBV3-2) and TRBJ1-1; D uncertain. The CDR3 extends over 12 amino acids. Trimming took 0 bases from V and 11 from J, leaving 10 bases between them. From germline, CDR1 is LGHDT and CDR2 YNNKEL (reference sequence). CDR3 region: CASSQDFGEAFF. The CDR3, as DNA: TGTGCCAGCAGCCAAGATTTCGGGGAGGCTTTCTTT.

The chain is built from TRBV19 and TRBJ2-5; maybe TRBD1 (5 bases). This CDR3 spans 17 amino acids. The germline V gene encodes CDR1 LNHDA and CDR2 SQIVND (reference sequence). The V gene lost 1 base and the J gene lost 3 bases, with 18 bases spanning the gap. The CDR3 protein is CASSIGVTARRKETQYF. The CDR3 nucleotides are TGTGCCAGTAGTATAGGAGTGACAGCGAGACGAAAAGAGACCCAGTACTTC.

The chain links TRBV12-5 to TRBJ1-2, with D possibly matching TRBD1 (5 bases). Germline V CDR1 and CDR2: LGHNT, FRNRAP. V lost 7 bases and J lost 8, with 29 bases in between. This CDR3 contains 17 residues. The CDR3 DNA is TGTGCTAGTGCTCTACCTCCTCTGGAGCCGACAGTGGGCGGCTACACCTTC. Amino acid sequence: CASALPPLEPTVGGYTF.

CDR3 DNA sequence: TGTGCCATCAGTGAGTCTGGGCAGGGTATAAGCACAGATACGCAGTATTTT. It codes for CAISESGQGISTDTQYF. The rearrangement uses TRBV10-3 and TRBJ2-3; TRBD1 is a possible D gene (5 bases). Germline-derived CDR1 and CDR2 are ENHRY and SYGVKD. The CDR3 covers 17 residues. V shed 0 bases and J shed 0 bases, with 13 bases lying between them.

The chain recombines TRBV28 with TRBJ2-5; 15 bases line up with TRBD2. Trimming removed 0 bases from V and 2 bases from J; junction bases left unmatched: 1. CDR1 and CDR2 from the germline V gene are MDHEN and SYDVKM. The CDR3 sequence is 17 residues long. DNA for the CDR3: TGTGCCAGCAGTTTATGGGGGACTAGCGGGGGGCAAGAGACCCAGTACTTC. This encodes CASSLWGTSGGQETQYF.

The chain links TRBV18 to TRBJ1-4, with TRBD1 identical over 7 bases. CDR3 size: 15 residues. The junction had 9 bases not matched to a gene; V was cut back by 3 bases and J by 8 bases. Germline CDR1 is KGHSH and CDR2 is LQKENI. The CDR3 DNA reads TGTGCCAGCTCACCCAGACAGGGCCCGGTAGAAAAACTGTTTTTT. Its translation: CASSPRQGPVEKLFF.

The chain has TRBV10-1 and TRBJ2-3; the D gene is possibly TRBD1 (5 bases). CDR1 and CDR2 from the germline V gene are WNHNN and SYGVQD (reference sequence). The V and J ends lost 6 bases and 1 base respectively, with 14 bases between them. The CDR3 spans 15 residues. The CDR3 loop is CASSRRQFRTDTQYF. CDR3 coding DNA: TGCGCCAGCAGCCGAAGACAGTTTCGCACAGATACGCAGTATTTT.